The source of this TCR beta chain is a study of blood T cell repertoires in COVID-19. Looking at the study overall: Material from acute and convalescent COVID-19 was sourced from the United States, Italy and Spain. T cells, B-cell-depleted T cells, or PBMCs supplied cDNA or gDNA.

The method was immunoSEQ multiplex PCR; TCRdb's version includes in-frame clones alone and lacks a portion of them. The repertoire holds tens of thousands of clones, with 88% as singletons. The clonotype originates from a human donor in a cohort sampled during active COVID-19. The sequencing sample was made of peripheral blood.

CDR3 sequence (DNA): TGTGCCAGCAGCCCGACTAGCGGGAGGCTAGGTACCGGGGAGCTGTTTTTT. Encoded protein: CASSPTSGRLGTGELFF. The genes are TRBV2 and TRBJ2-2; TRBD2 matches at 13 bases. The CDR3 extends over 17 amino acids. The V gene's germline CDR1 is SNHLY and CDR2 FYNNEI. Trimming cost V 6 bases and J 5 bases; bases outside gene matches: 9. Looking up the rest from reference TRBV2 and TRBJ2-2 gives the full variable domain: EPEVTQTPSHQVTQMGQEVILRCVPISNHLYFYWYRQILGQKVEFLVSFYNNEISEKSEIFDDQFSVERPDGSNFTLKIRSTKLEDSAMYFCASSPTSGRLGTGELFFGEGSRLTVL.